These T cell receptor beta chains were read from a single sample in a study of radiotherapy plus CTLA-4 blockade in lung cancer. TCRdb's table, derived via immunoSEQ multiplex PCR, lists solely in-frame clones and lacks some. Of about 51,000 clones listed, 77% are singletons. The sequenced sample was peripheral blood, obtained from a patient treated with radiotherapy plus ipilimumab. These receptors all come from a human donor with non-small cell lung cancer whose response to radiotherapy plus ipilimumab could not be evaluated. Both conserved end residues are trimmed from each CDR3. The order of the fields is CDR3 protein, D gene, J gene, V gene. A D gene is named only where the DNA matches it firmly.

CDR3: ASSLTISTDTQY
D: NA
J: TRBJ2-3
V: TRBV7-9

CDR3: ASSLVAGGTDTQY
D: TRBD2
J: TRBJ2-3
V: TRBV7-2

CDR3: ASRQGVSNQPQH
D: NA
J: TRBJ1-5
V: TRBV27

CDR3: ASSLSKETQPQH
D: NA
J: TRBJ1-5
V: TRBV28

CDR3: AISDPVAGAYNEQF
D: TRBD2
J: TRBJ2-1
V: TRBV10-3

CDR3: ASSAQGGAF
D: NA
J: TRBJ1-1
V: TRBV6-6

CDR3: ASSLVSTGSYEQY
D: NA
J: TRBJ2-7
V: TRBV7-6

CDR3: ASSYRVEQTQY
D: NA
J: TRBJ2-5
V: TRBV27

CDR3: ASRPGGAGYEQY
D: TRBD2
J: TRBJ2-7
V: TRBV19

CDR3: ASSVAEDSIQY
D: NA
J: TRBJ2-4
V: TRBV9

CDR3: ASKMGQNNEQF
D: TRBD1
J: TRBJ2-1
V: TRBV5-1

CDR3: ASSYTHGVGYEQY
D: NA
J: TRBJ2-7
V: TRBV6-5

CDR3: ASSVPGGGGGAAGELF
D: TRBD2
J: TRBJ2-2
V: TRBV9

CDR3: ASNNDRAEETQY
D: TRBD1
J: TRBJ2-5
V: TRBV7-2

CDR3: ASSSYGGQGYEQY
D: TRBD1
J: TRBJ2-7
V: TRBV5-1

CDR3: ASSRWTGNYGYT
D: TRBD1
J: TRBJ1-2
V: TRBV5-8

CDR3: ASKEGNQPQH
D: NA
J: TRBJ1-5
V: TRBV19

CDR3: ASSQVGTPLEQY
D: NA
J: TRBJ2-7
V: TRBV5-6

CDR3: ASSDRGGQGSEAF
D: TRBD1
J: TRBJ1-1
V: TRBV18

CDR3: ASSWTVDTEAF
D: NA
J: TRBJ1-1
V: TRBV5-1

CDR3: SGQSGTYGYT
D: NA
J: TRBJ1-2
V: TRBV29-1

CDR3: ASSYSPAGAGGYT
D: NA
J: TRBJ1-2
V: TRBV6-5

CDR3: ASSPGTHGPPNEQF
D: NA
J: TRBJ2-1
V: TRBV5-1

CDR3: ASSPLGVGYT
D: NA
J: TRBJ1-2
V: TRBV11-2

CDR3: ASSLAGGLSSYNEQF
D: NA
J: TRBJ2-1
V: TRBV7-2

CDR3: TSSHLSLGGADTQY
D: NA
J: TRBJ2-3
V: TRBV1

CDR3: ASSQADRDSSYEQY
D: NA
J: TRBJ2-7
V: TRBV4-2

CDR3: ASSPTWGVSNEQF
D: NA
J: TRBJ2-1
V: TRBV6-5

CDR3: ASTRGSQYGYT
D: NA
J: TRBJ1-2
V: TRBV19

CDR3: ASSVGATSGTNEQF
D: TRBD2
J: TRBJ2-1
V: TRBV9

CDR3: ASKNISDGSLDGYT
D: NA
J: TRBJ1-2
V: TRBV7-8

CDR3: ASSARGGDTEAF
D: NA
J: TRBJ1-1
V: TRBV9

CDR3: ASSPNTDTQY
D: NA
J: TRBJ2-3
V: TRBV7-9

CDR3: ASERDRGLGGELF
D: TRBD1
J: TRBJ2-2
V: TRBV6-1

CDR3: ASSLLNNEQF
D: NA
J: TRBJ2-1
V: TRBV7-9

CDR3: ASSLLAGGEQF
D: TRBD2
J: TRBJ2-1
V: TRBV19

CDR3: ASSVGGGAGTGETQY
D: TRBD2
J: TRBJ2-5
V: TRBV9

CDR3: AWSVIGTGYGYT
D: TRBD1
J: TRBJ1-2
V: TRBV30

CDR3: ASSLALGTGGSGELF
D: TRBD1
J: TRBJ2-2
V: TRBV7-8

CDR3: ASSAGPSNQPQH
D: NA
J: TRBJ1-5
V: TRBV9

CDR3: ASSPPRGTEAF
D: TRBD1
J: TRBJ1-1
V: TRBV9

CDR3: SVERTGVSGEQF
D: TRBD1
J: TRBJ2-1
V: TRBV29-1